This TCR beta chain was identified in a study of blood T cell repertoires in COVID-19. Study-level background: Italy, Spain and the United States were the sources of the convalescent and acute COVID-19 samples. Sample material is recorded as cDNA or gDNA derived from T cells, B-cell-depleted T cells, or PBMCs.

In the original processing: Cell counts per sample came from amplifying reference gene primers. The data were produced by immunoSEQ multiplex PCR, yet TCRdb's version contains in-frame clones alone and is incomplete. V and J calls and clone size are given by that table; D and trimming were obtained from the DNA. Found here are 53,000 or so clones, 86% of them singletons; the top ten hold around 2.9%. The TCR sequence derives from an elderly man with acute or convalescent COVID-19. Input material: peripheral blood.

In DNA, the CDR3 is TGCGCCGTTCCAGGTTCCTACGAGCAGTACTTC. It encodes CAVPGSYEQYF. The rearrangement links TRBV10-2 to TRBJ2-7, with no clear D. There are 11 residues in the CDR3. V dropped 11 bases and J dropped 1 base, with 9 bases sitting between them. Germline CDR1 and CDR2: WSHSY and SAAADI.